Listed here are 8 T cell receptor beta chains from one sample, sequenced in a study of tumor-infiltrating lymphocytes in primary liver carcinoma. Starting from about 0.5 ug of total RNA, TCR beta cDNA was produced with a primer in the constant region. Slightly modified ARM-PCR, run as three nested multiplex PCR rounds, produced the TCR beta libraries. The first two PCR rounds, approximately 11 cycles each, used TRBV1-TRBV30 forward primers and a C-beta reverse primer. TCRdb ran MiXCR on the multiplex PCR reads and lists one entry per CDR3 protein. This sample has approximately 73,000 distinct CDR3 sequences, with 60% to 75% found just once. It was from about 20-30 mg of unsorted bulk tissue that RNA and DNA were co-extracted. Specimen: liver tumor tissue from sampling region 4. Subset: tumor region T4, right-lateral pole. The receptors originated from a man aged 35-49 years with primary liver carcinoma and hepatitis B virus infection.

This clonotype was picked up one time. The V and J genes are TRBV6-2 or TRBV6-3 and TRBJ2-2; either TRBD1 or TRBD2 may fit D (5 bases each). Germline V gene lookup returns CDR1 MNHEY and CDR2 SVGEGT. Trimming removed 0 bases at V and 5 bases at J, with 10 bases between. The CDR3 totals 15 residues. CDR3 nucleotides: TGTGCCAGCAGTTACTCAGGGACCAAAACCGGGGAGCTGTTTTTT. Encoded protein: CASSYSGTKTGELFF.

This clonotype appeared many times. This rearrangement joins TRBV7-9 to TRBJ2-3, with D hard to call. Germline CDR1 is SEHNR and CDR2 is FQNEAQ (reference sequence). Deletions cut 4 bases from V and 4 bases from J, with 12 bases between. The CDR3 contains 14 residues. The CDR3 is CASSSGPAADTQYF. In DNA form, the CDR3 reads TGTGCCAGCAGCTCGGGCCCAGCAGCAGATACGCAGTATTTT.

Notes on this clonotype: This may come from a read error, since a much larger clone is one base off. The chain employs TRBV28 and TRBJ1-2; 8 bases line up with TRBD1. V lost 7 bases to trimming and J lost 4 bases; unmatched junction nucleotides: 8. The CDR3 is 14 amino acids. Looked up from germline, CDR1 is MDHEN and CDR2 is SYDVKM. CDR3 DNA: TGTGCCAGCAAGGCAGGGGGCGCGGCCTATGGCTACACCTTC. Protein sequence: CASKAGGAAYGYTF.

As regards this clonotype: At one end the junction does not follow the germline gene, possibly because of a read error. V and J are TRBV5-5 and TRBJ2-3; 7 bases agree with TRBD2. Per the germline V gene, CDR1 is SGHKS and CDR2 is YYEKEE (reference sequence). This CDR3 is built from 16 residues. The CDR3 sequence: CTSSLGFAGGTDTQYF. As DNA, the CDR3 is TGTACCAGCAGCTTGGGTTTCGCGGGAGGCACAGATACGCAGTATTTT.

Of note for this clonotype: Relative to the germline gene, one junction end is altered; a read error may explain this. The chain employs TRBV6-6 and TRBJ1-1; D gene ambiguous. Germline V gene sequence: CDR1 MNHNY, CDR2 SVGAGI (reference sequence). The CDR3 extends over 15 amino acids. The CDR3 DNA reads as TGTGCCAGCAGGTCGCGTGTAGTGGCGCCCACTGAGGCTTTCTTT. Translation gives CASRSRVVAPTEAFF.

This clonotype was counted only a few times. This may be a read error: a much more frequent sequence differs by one nucleotide. The J gene is TRBJ2-2, the V gene TRBV6-5; TRBD2 matches 7 bases. The CDR3 is 15 amino acids. V dropped 5 bases and J dropped 4; count of bases not matched to a gene: 7. CDR1 is MNHEY and CDR2 is SVGAGI in the germline V gene. The CDR3 nucleotides are TGTGCCAGCAGTAACGCGGGAGATGGCACCGGGGAGCTGTTTTTT. This encodes CASSNAGDGTGELFF.

Notes on this clonotype: In this CDR3 the conserved last residue, phenylalanine or tryptophan, is missing, so a read error is likely. The CDR3 region has the DNA TGTGCCGGCAGTTATCAGCCCCAGCATCTT. Its protein product is CAGSYQPQHL. The V call is TRBV6-1, the J call TRBJ1-5; D is uncertain. The germline V gene encodes CDR1 MNHNS and CDR2 SASEGT. The CDR3 length is 10 residues.

This sequence joins TRBV11-2 and TRBJ2-1; TRBD1 is a possible D gene (5 bases). The length of the CDR3 is 13 residues. Per the germline V gene, CDR1 is SGHAT and CDR2 is FQNNGV. V lost 7 bases to trimming and J lost 8 bases, with 15 bases between them. In DNA, the CDR3 is TGTGCCAGCACCCCTCTAGGGGTCGATGAGCAGTTCTTC. It is translated as CASTPLGVDEQFF. Drawing the rest from reference TRBV11-2 and TRBJ2-1, the complete variable domain is EAGVAQSPRYKIIEKRQSVAFWCNPISGHATLYWYQQILGQGPKLLIQFQNNGVVDDSQLPKDRFSAERLKGVDSTLKIQPAKLEDSAVYLCASTPLGVDEQFFGPGTRLTVL.